Listed below are T cell receptor beta chains from one sample, sequenced in a study of T-cell memory formation after mild COVID-19. TCRdb passed the 5' RACE reads through MiXCR, listing each CDR3 protein once. The sample carries 400,000 to 500,000 distinct CDR3 sequences, around 17% recorded once. Sequenced: PBMCs or a T cell subset sorted from them (not recorded which). The receptors here all came from a man younger than 35 who had mild COVID-19 (a few samples of this study predate the infection). Cell type and time point are not known. Each CDR3 is given with its conserved first and last residue. Clone size, where shown, is once, few, many, or a class for clones that have expanded.

V: TRBV7-9
size: few
CDR3: CASSLSNVSPLHF

V: TRBV10-2
size: NA
CDR3: CASSPDRKETQYF

V: TRBV6-5
size: many
CDR3: CASSRNLAANTGELFF

V: TRBV24-1
size: NA
CDR3: CATCQDPADGYTF

V: TRBV28
size: many
CDR3: CASSFGLSMGTGELFF

V: TRBV28
size: NA
CDR3: CASRQPGQAYEKLFF

V: TRBV24-1
size: many
CDR3: CATGTEHSTDTQYF

V: TRBV9
size: few
CDR3: CASSVRALTGGVDTQYF

V: TRBV14
size: NA
CDR3: CASSPGLANYGYTF

V: TRBV11-2
size: NA
CDR3: CASSLILYEQYF

V: TRBV23-1
size: NA
CDR3: CASSHRGPGEQYF

V: TRBV5-1
size: few
CDR3: CASREVGPDTQYF

V: TRBV5-1
size: NA
CDR3: CASSPFQETQYF

V: TRBV5-6
size: few
CDR3: CASSGQHGQPQHF

V: TRBV20-1
size: NA
CDR3: CSAKGLGDADTQYF

V: TRBV9
size: NA
CDR3: CASSVARASGGAMDTQYF

V: TRBV30
size: NA
CDR3: CAWSVLSREETQYF

V: TRBV28
size: few
CDR3: CASRRGSGEKLFF

V: TRBV20-1
size: NA
CDR3: CSAIPQGTGELFF

V: TRBV12-3/TRBV12-4
size: many
CDR3: CASRTGTGGYEQYF

V: TRBV12-3/TRBV12-4
size: few
CDR3: CASSPGQGAWEQYF

V: TRBV7-9
size: few
CDR3: CASSSPGVGETQYF

V: TRBV6-5
size: many
CDR3: CASSYGLAVKETQYF

V: TRBV6-2/TRBV6-3
size: few
CDR3: CASSPRGRGSPLHF

V: TRBV7-9
size: NA
CDR3: CASSHDPSPNYEQYF

V: TRBV3-1
size: once
CDR3: CASSHSPGTGGKQPQHF

V: TRBV28
size: NA
CDR3: CASSKSGQETQYF

V: TRBV7-2
size: few
CDR3: CASRDRAGDSPLHF

V: TRBV3-1
size: NA
CDR3: CASSQDHHYGYTF

V: TRBV4-1
size: few
CDR3: CASSPRLAGANVLTF

V: TRBV2
size: few
CDR3: CASESITGELFF